This T cell receptor beta chain was recovered during a study of blood T cell repertoires in COVID-19 (dated by TCRdb to 2020 to 2022). Regarding the study in general: ImmuneRACE Cohort 3 recovered participants were defined by two consecutive negative NP/OP PCR tests, healthcare professional clearance, or symptom resolution. HLA class I and class II types, where available, came from metadata supplied by the sample provider rather than from assay-based typing. The prospective study material was composed of cDNA or gDNA derived from T cells, B-cell-depleted T cells, or PBMCs. Samples from collaborators originated in the United States, Italy and Spain and spanned both the acute and convalescent phases of COVID-19. The samples were drawn from the first 160 participants of the ongoing ImmuneRACE study and from 950 to 1,500 subjects provided by 6 global collaborators. The repertoires were released in a freely available public database intended as a resource for research on the immune response to SARS-CoV-2. The sample metadata nearly always contained a de-identified subject ID, COVID-19 status, age in years and sex. Subjects who had been exposed to COVID-19, were actively infected with it, or had recovered from it provided the deeply sampled blood TCRbeta repertoires that made up the dataset.

Beyond this particular receptor, the publication reports: The amount of clinical and demographic metadata varied by source and participant and was provided uncurated.

Comment on this clone: No antigen is known for it. The record has no base qualities; no much larger clone is one base away.

In the prospective study, participants were 18 to 89 years old, resided in around 25 geographic areas of the United States, and were enrolled through a virtual design. In the prospective study, participants were assigned to cohorts based on the clinical history participants reported in a screening survey and a study questionnaire. In the prospective study, whole blood, serum and a nasopharyngeal or oropharyngeal swab were collected from each participant by mobile phlebotomists. Prospective study participants could optionally give additional blood draws and questionnaires over a roughly two-month period. Before DNA extraction, prospective study blood samples were shipped either frozen or at room temperature. TCRbeta CDR3 regions were amplified from genomic DNA by means of the immunoSEQ Assay, a bias-controlled multiplex PCR. The original methods were these. Nucleated cell counts per sample were estimated from amplification of reference gene primers within the assay. Sequence reads were collapsed and filtered to measure the absolute abundance of every unique TCRbeta CDR3 rearrangement. Productive Simpson clonality was computed per sample as the square root of Simpson's diversity index over productive rearrangements. As stored in TCRdb, this immuneACCESS dataset retains in-frame rearrangements with V and J assigned. A fraction of the clones does not appear; measured against another copy, unresolved V genes explain less than half of the discrepancy, and the remainder lacks a known reason. That table furnishes V, J and clone size, whereas the DNA furnished D and trimming. The sample data list over 250,000 clones, and about 88% of these were observed just once. The top ten hold under 2.5% of the sample.

For CDR1 and CDR2, the germline V gene lists MNHEY and SVGAGI. From its cysteine to its phenylalanine, the CDR3 spans 16 amino acids. The retained sequence is limited to the CDR3, 48 bases, with the frame set at the first base. The trim is 2 bases for V and 0 bases for J, with a gap of 14 bases between the germline ends. This sequence was found in a woman aged 55-75 years in a cohort exposed to, infected with or recovered from COVID-19 (not recorded which). The chain is assembled from TRBV6-5 and TRBJ2-7; too little of a D gene remains to name it. Sequenced material: PBMCs or T cells enriched from blood (not recorded which). The CDR3 in this case is CASSYLLTTSSYEQYF. The base sequence is TGTGCCAGCAGTTACCTCCTTACCACCAGCTCCTACGAGCAGTACTTC.